A single sample gave rise to the 25 T cell receptor beta chains below, sequenced in a study of neurological immune-mediated disorders. TCRdb passed the 5' RACE reads through MiXCR, listing each CDR3 protein once. This sample carries tens of thousands of distinct CDR3 sequences, roughly 14% of them seen once, and the ten largest clones take roughly a quarter. Sequencing used PBMCs. The origin of the receptors is a woman in her 50s with HTLV-1-associated myelopathy (HAM/TSP).

The sample holds many counts of this clonotype. The gene calls are TRBV7-2 and TRBJ2-1; 11 bases map to TRBD1. Germline-derived CDR1 and CDR2 are SGHTA and FQGNSA. The V and J ends lost 6 bases and 7 bases, in that order; junction bases with no gene match: 8. The length of the CDR3 is 15 residues. This CDR3 is CASRYRDRGSNEQFF. The CDR3 coding sequence is TGTGCCAGCAGATACCGGGACAGGGGGTCAAATGAGCAGTTCTTC.

This clonotype was detected many times. The V and J genes are TRBV3-1 and TRBJ2-3, with 10 bases lining up with TRBD2. Trimming took 2 bases from V and 2 from J; bases not matched to a gene: 1. The CDR3 length is 15 residues. Germline V lookup: CDR1 LGHDT, CDR2 YNNKEL (reference sequence). This chain's CDR3 is CASSQLAGDTDTQYF. CDR3 sequence (DNA): TGTGCCAGCAGCCAACTAGCGGGGGACACAGATACGCAGTATTTT.

This clonotype was detected only a few times. CDR3 sequence: CASARDSNQPQHF. CDR3 DNA sequence: TGCGCCAGCGCCAGAGATAGCAATCAGCCCCAGCATTTT. The rearrangement links TRBV5-1 to TRBJ1-5; D gene uncertain. V gave up 7 bases and J gave up 0 bases, with 8 bases separating them. CDR1 SGHRS and CDR2 YFSETQ come from the germline V gene. The CDR3 has 13 residues.

This clonotype is medium-sized (0.01 to 0.1%) in the sample. This chain connects TRBV20-1 to TRBJ1-4; D call uncertain. Germline assignment: CDR1 DFQATT and CDR2 SNEGSKA (reference sequence). The length of the CDR3 is 13 residues. V was shortened by 6 bases and J by 2 bases, with 10 bases between the two germline ends. The CDR3 nucleotides read TGCAGTGCCCACGAGAGGACTAATGAAAAACTGTTTTTT. It yields the protein CSAHERTNEKLFF.

This clonotype has at least ten counts. The chain links TRBV3-1 to TRBJ2-5; 9 bases map to TRBD2. The J segment lost 5 bases and the V segment lost 0 bases, leaving 10 bases of the junction unmatched. In germline, CDR1 is LGHDT, CDR2 YNNKEL (reference sequence). The CDR3 covers 17 residues. The CDR3 here is CASSQDYGSGGFETQYF. CDR3 coding DNA: TGTGCCAGCAGCCAAGACTATGGGAGCGGGGGGTTTGAGACCCAGTACTTC.

This clonotype was detected many times. This chain uses TRBV19 with TRBJ2-7; D may match TRBD1 or TRBD2 (5 bases each). The length of the CDR3 is 14 residues. Germline V CDR1 and CDR2: LNHDA, SQIVND (reference sequence). With 5 bases removed from V and 6 bases from J, the gap between germline ends came to 17 bases. The CDR3 here is CASSPTVPGPEQYF. The CDR3 nucleotides are TGTGCCAGTAGTCCCACCGTTCCGGGGCCCGAGCAGTACTTC.

This clonotype occurred many times. The CDR3 here is CASSLAGTSNTEAFF. The CDR3 nucleotides read TGCGCCAGCAGCTTGGCCGGGACGTCGAACACTGAAGCTTTCTTT. The chain is built from TRBV5-1 and TRBJ1-1; possible D gene TRBD1, 5 bases. The CDR3 covers 15 residues. Trimming cost V 0 bases and J 1 base, with 10 bases left between them. Germline V gene lookup returns CDR1 SGHRS and CDR2 YFSETQ.

About this clonotype: A much bigger clone sits one base away, suggesting this may be a read error. Given the absence of the conserved phenylalanine or tryptophan at the CDR3 end, a read error is likely. The chain is built from TRBV5-5 and TRBJ1-4, with D hard to call. From germline, CDR1 is SGHKS and CDR2 YYEKEE (reference sequence). This CDR3 contains 14 residues. DNA of the CDR3: TGTGCCAGCAGCGCGACGGCTACTAATCAAAAACTGTTTATT. This translates into CASSATATNQKLFI.

This clonotype occurred many times. The chain recombines TRBV12-3 or TRBV12-4 with TRBJ2-1, with TRBD2 identical over 7 bases. V gave up 6 bases and J gave up 7 bases; unmatched junction bases: 6. The CDR3 contains 13 residues. The CDR3, as DNA: TGTGCCAGCAGGTGGGGGGGGGGGAATGAGCAGTTCTTC. Translation gives CASRWGGGNEQFF.

This clonotype came up a few times. The chain combines TRBV6-5 with TRBJ2-3, with D uncertain. The CDR3 extends over 13 amino acids. The V and J ends lost 6 bases and 5 bases respectively, with 12 bases between them. CDR1 and CDR2 from the germline V gene are MNHEY and SVGAGI. The CDR3 DNA reads as TGTGCCAGCAGGCCACCGTTAGGAGATACGCAGTATTTT. It yields the protein CASRPPLGDTQYF.

J is TRBJ2-3 and V is TRBV11-3, with 8 bases fitting TRBD2. Germline loops: CDR1 SGHNT, CDR2 YENEEA. V was pared by 5 bases and J by 5 bases, with 15 bases of the junction left unmatched. The CDR3 has 17 amino acids. The CDR3 here is CASSAGTRGGLGDTQYF. CDR3 bases: TGTGCCAGCAGCGCAGGGACTAGAGGGGGGCTGGGAGATACGCAGTATTTT.

Ten or more counts support this clonotype. This rearrangement joins TRBV6-1 to TRBJ2-3, with TRBD1 as a possible D gene (5 bases). Germline V gene data show CDR1 as MNHNS and CDR2 as SASEGT. V was trimmed by 6 bases and J by 0 bases, leaving 10 bases between them. This CDR3 region has 14 residues. CDR3 nucleotide sequence: TGTGCCAGCAGGAGCACAGGTAGCACAGATACGCAGTATTTT. It codes for CASRSTGSTDTQYF.

This clonotype was recorded many times. The chain recombines TRBV20-1 with TRBJ2-3; 11 positions agree with TRBD2. The CDR3 has 16 residues. V lost 6 bases, J lost 5 bases, and 13 bases stayed unmatched. In germline, CDR1 is DFQATT, CDR2 SNEGSKA (reference sequence). The CDR3 protein is CSATIPGTSGLDTQYF. CDR3 sequence (DNA): TGCAGTGCCACAATTCCCGGGACTAGCGGTTTAGATACGCAGTATTTT.

In the case of this clonotype: Mismatch with germline at one junction end may stem from a read error. The V gene is TRBV9, the J gene TRBJ2-5; 9 nucleotides agree with TRBD2. Looked up from germline, CDR1 is SGDLS and CDR2 is YYNGEE. The CDR3 is 16 amino acids. The CDR3 DNA reads TGTGCCAGCAGCGTAGGGAGTAGCGGGGGCGAAGAGACACAGTACTTC. Translating it yields CASSVGSSGGEETQYF.

This clonotype showed up many times. The chain is built from TRBV6-6 and TRBJ1-5; a weak D match, TRBD1 (5 bases). Germline V gene sequence: CDR1 MNHNY, CDR2 SVGAGI (reference sequence). The CDR3 consists of 14 residues. The V gene lost 2 bases and the J gene lost 3 bases, with 8 bases spanning the gap. CDR3 amino acids: CASSYDSNNQPQHF. The CDR3 nucleotides read TGTGCCAGCAGTTACGACAGCAACAATCAGCCCCAGCATTTT.

This clonotype came up many times. V is TRBV7-2 and J is TRBJ2-4; D call uncertain. The V and J ends lost 7 bases and 8 bases respectively, with 12 bases between them. Per germline, CDR1 SGHTA and CDR2 FQGNSA. The CDR3 has 12 residues. DNA for the CDR3: TGTGCCAGCACACCAGCTTCTGACATTCAGTACTTC. It translates to CASTPASDIQYF.

This clonotype was picked up many times. The chain carries TRBV6-2 or TRBV6-3 and TRBJ2-2, with D maybe TRBD2 (7 bases). V lost 4 bases and J lost 4, with 13 bases in between. The CDR3 is 15 amino acids. Germline assignment: CDR1 MNHEY and CDR2 SVGEGT. The CDR3 DNA follows: TGTGCCAGCAGTTTAGGGGGGGGGAGCACCGGGGAGCTGTTTTTT. Its translation is CASSLGGGSTGELFF.

Notes on this clonotype: A much larger clone lies a single base off, so this may be a read error. V is TRBV20-1 and J is TRBJ2-1, with a tentative D call TRBD1 (8 bases). Per germline, CDR1 DFQATT and CDR2 SNEGSKA (reference sequence). This CDR3 spans 17 amino acids. The ends were cut back, 5 bases at V and 5 bases at J, with 25 bases in the middle. The CDR3 DNA reads as TGCAGTGCTGGAGGGACAGGAGGTTGGGCGGGGGACAATGAGCAGTTCTTC. Residues: CSAGGTGGWAGDNEQFF.

Many counts were recorded for this clonotype. The genes are TRBV4-3 and TRBJ1-4; D is perhaps TRBD1 (5 bases). Per germline, CDR1 LGHNA and CDR2 YSLEER. The CDR3 covers 16 residues. The V gene lost 4 bases and the J gene lost 13 bases, with 25 bases spanning the gap. In DNA, the CDR3 is TGCGCCAGCAGCCGGGGCGCTGACGGTTATTCAGGCAGACTGTTTTTT. It encodes CASSRGADGYSGRLFF.

In its sample, this clonotype was seen many times. This sequence joins TRBV7-2 and TRBJ1-1; 10 nucleotides match TRBD1. The CDR3 extends over 13 amino acids. Germline assignment: CDR1 SGHTA and CDR2 FQGNSA. The V segment lost 3 bases and the J segment 10 bases; nucleotides outside the gene matches: 5. CDR3 residues: CASSLGQGRGAFF. CDR3 nucleotides: TGTGCCAGCAGCTTGGGACAGGGGAGGGGAGCTTTCTTT.

This clonotype was counted many times. The chain carries TRBV7-6 and TRBJ1-1; D gene unclear. The CDR3 runs to 13 residues. Germline assignment: CDR1 SGHVS and CDR2 FNYEAQ. V was clipped by 4 bases and J by 4 bases, with 10 bases between them. CDR3 sequence: CASSSRAGTEAFF. The DNA of the CDR3 is TGTGCCAGCAGCTCCCGGGCCGGCACTGAAGCTTTCTTT.

This clonotype was detected many times. J is TRBJ1-4 and V is TRBV7-9; D may be TRBD1 (6 bases). V was shortened by 5 bases and J by 7 bases, with 17 bases between the two germline ends. Germline CDR1 reads SEHNR; CDR2 reads FQNEAQ (reference sequence). CDR3 length: 15 residues. DNA for the CDR3: TGTGCCAGCAGCGCAGACAGGCGCGAACTTGAAAAACTGTTTTTT. It is translated as CASSADRRELEKLFF.

This clonotype was seen ten or more times. The chain carries TRBV6-5 and TRBJ1-1, with D possibly being TRBD1 (6 bases). The ends were cut back, 6 bases at V and 4 bases at J, with 18 bases in the middle. This CDR3 spans 15 amino acids. Germline V lookup: CDR1 MNHEY, CDR2 SVGAGI. Here the CDR3 DNA reads TGTGCCAGCAGCCAACCGGGGGCCTCTGGCACTGAAGCTTTCTTT. This sequence encodes CASSQPGASGTEAFF.

This clonotype was seen repeatedly, ten times or more. The CDR3 here is CSASHPVEGTDTQYF. The CDR3 region has the DNA TGCAGTGCTAGTCACCCTGTAGAAGGCACAGATACGCAGTATTTT. The chain combines TRBV20-1 with TRBJ2-3; D gene ambiguous. Trimming removed 3 bases from V and 1 base from J, with 14 bases in between. Germline lookup yields CDR1 DFQATT and CDR2 SNEGSKA (reference sequence). The length of the CDR3 is 15 residues.

At least ten counts were recorded for this clonotype. This chain links TRBV10-3 with TRBJ1-4; the D is unclear. Trimming left V 6 bases short and J 7 bases short, with 12 bases between. Germline V gives CDR1 ENHRY, CDR2 SYGVKD. The CDR3 is 13 amino acids. DNA for the CDR3: TGTGCCATCAGATCACCCGGAGGTGAAAAACTGTTTTTT. Translating gives CAIRSPGGEKLFF.